This TCR beta chain comes out of a study of CD4 T cells in relation to SARS-CoV-2 and coronaviruses. In the study overall: Negative control cultures got HIV-1 Nef peptides or no peptide. Study results and limitations: Crossreactivity was assessed only for spike protein, not other viral proteins. Each donor contributed either pre-pandemic or post-infection samples, not both.

Before the COVID-19 pandemic, during about 2011-2019, CD4+ T cells were taken from unexposed donors. Isolation of CD4+ T cells took place after nine to ten days in culture. As cell numbers allowed, unexposed-donor CD4+ T cells faced SARS-CoV-2 S/N and four cold-coronavirus spikes. The repertoire was sequenced with immunoSEQ multiplex PCR; TCRdb's copy has only in-frame clones and lacks some. The sample gives almost 30,000 clones, around three quarters of which show up once; roughly 15% is in the top ten. The ends were cut back, 4 bases at V and 6 bases at J, with 9 bases in the middle. The CDR3 sequence is 13 residues long. Per germline, CDR1 SGHTA and CDR2 FQGTGA. In regard to this clone: The antigen is not known.

The sequencing sample was made of CD4+ T cells from PBMCs, cultured in vitro. The V gene is TRBV7-3, the J gene TRBJ2-2; D might be TRBD2 (5 bases). This receptor was identified in a human donor in good health. CDR3 in amino acids: CASSSSGAGELFF. The CDR3 DNA reads as TGTGCCAGCAGCTCAAGCGGCGCCGGGGAGCTGTTTTTT. The full variable domain, its missing parts supplied by reference TRBV7-3 and TRBJ2-2, is GAGVSQTPSNKVTEKGKYVELRCDPISGHTALYWYRQSLGQGPEFLIYFQGTGAADDSGLPNDRFFAVRPEGSVSTLKIQRTERGDSAVYLCASSSSGAGELFFGEGSRLTVL.